The entry below describes one T cell receptor (beta chain). What antigen it recognizes has not been identified. One base away there is no much larger clone; base qualities are not given. The source of the sample is a study of T cell clones after liver transplantation (dated by TCRdb to about 2019). As for the study more broadly: The samples were obtained from ITN030ST, a randomized trial that attempted immunosuppression withdrawal within 2 years after liver transplantation. Donor-reactive T cell clones were identified by TCRbeta sequencing following a pre-transplant mixed lymphocyte reaction and were subsequently tracked in post-transplant blood. Third party-reactive TCRbeta sequences were also identified from pre-transplant MLRs to serve as an antigen-independent comparator for donor-reactive sequences. Of the eight recipients, a few were HCV-positive, while the remaining recipients had been transplanted for non-autoimmune, non-viral indications. No induction therapy was given to the subjects, and standard immunosuppression was administered until randomization at 12-24 months post-transplant. Tolerance was defined as complete withdrawal of immunosuppression for at least one year without a rise in liver enzymes beyond twice the upper limit of normal. Blood samples were collected pre-transplant, pre-randomization before withdrawal, and post-randomization after either complete withdrawal or failed withdrawal. The studied cohort comprised 8 liver transplant recipients, 3 classified as tolerant and 5 as non-tolerant. What the work shows at the level of the full study, not this receptor alone: Because allograft tissue specimens were not available, migration of donor-reactive T cells into the graft, rather than deletion, may have occurred. A significant post-transplant decrease in circulating donor-reactive CD4 TCRbeta sequences was observed in most of the 8 subjects, irrespective of tolerance or HCV status. The conclusions were preliminary, being limited by small, heterogeneous patient numbers and by non-standardized post-transplant time points. After accounting for repertoire turnover, donor-reactive detection was significantly reduced in 7 of 8 subjects for CD4 and 8 of 8 for CD8. Donor-reactive sequences decreased more than third party-reactive sequences, which suggests partial antigen-specific deletion that was not related to withdrawal success. In a couple of subjects, low numbers of available donor cells limited the measurable donor-reactive repertoire.

Thawed unstimulated PBMCs were stained for CD3, CD4 and CD8 and FACS-sorted into CD3+CD4+ and CD3+CD8+ populations. All 8 studied subjects were randomized to immunosuppression withdrawal. The Qiagen DNeasy Blood and Tissue Kit was used for genomic DNA isolation. The CDR3 numbers 13 residues from cysteine through phenylalanine. Solely the CDR3 DNA is kept, with 39 bases framed from the first base. V is shortened by 5 bases, J by 6 bases, and the region joining them spans 8 bases. The germline V gene sets CDR1 to SGHTA and CDR2 to FQGTGA. Frozen genomic DNA underwent high-throughput TCRbeta CDR3 sequencing by immunoSEQ, including PCR amplification, mapping, bias correction and internal controls. The source study handled its data this way. Only productive rearrangements were retained, and each unique TCRbeta sequence was defined by its CDR3 nucleotide sequence together with its V and J gene. For a sequence to be called donor-reactive, it needed a frequency of at least 0.01% and at least 5-fold expansion in CFSE-low cells compared with unstimulated pre-transplant cells. Minimum frequency thresholds were set for each subject based on the unstimulated sample with the lowest template count, ensuring at least 90% detection power. Jensen-Shannon divergence between the top 1000 TCRbeta sequences after and before transplant was used to measure repertoire turnover. Two-sided Fisher's exact tests were used to test for changes in the detection of donor-reactive sequences. In TCRdb, the immuneACCESS table is reduced to in-frame sequences with V and J assigned. These tables do not hold every clone; where another copy was compared, an unresolved V gene accounts for under half, and the others remain unexplained. The V and J calls and the clone size are those of that table, but D and trimming were determined from the DNA. This sample lists nearly 15,000 clones; around 82% were detected once. 28% of the sample comes from the top ten.

The sample in question was CD8+ T cells from blood, obtained around 48 months after liver transplant. The chain was built from TRBV7-3 and TRBJ2-6; TRBD1 is perhaps the D gene, given 5 matching bases. The TCR originated in a human patient who received a liver transplant. Following a transplant, some T cells may be graft donor cells, not patient cells. The nucleotide sequence reads TGTGCCAGCAGCCCGGACACGGCCAACGTCCTGACTTTC. Its amino acids are CASSPDTANVLTF. Beyond the CDR3, the reference TRBV7-3 and TRBJ2-6 genes provide the residues; the full variable domain reads: GAGVSQTPSNKVTEKGKYVELRCDPISGHTALYWYRQSLGQGPEFLIYFQGTGAADDSGLPNDRFFAVRPEGSVSTLKIQRTERGDSAVYLCASSPDTANVLTFGAGSRLTVL.